Sequencing of this TCR beta chain was carried out in a study of blood T cell repertoires in COVID-19. Turning to the study itself: The study drew acute and convalescent COVID-19 samples from the United States, Italy and Spain. The analysed material was cDNA or gDNA that came from T cells, B-cell-depleted T cells, or PBMCs.

Authors' analysis steps: Estimates of nucleated cell counts were drawn from the amplification of reference gene primers. The method was immunoSEQ multiplex PCR; TCRdb's version includes in-frame clones alone and lacks a portion of them. V, J and clone size are taken as reported in that table, and D and trimming were inferred from the DNA itself. The sample carries about 190,000 clones, less than 80% recorded once. The CDR3 has 14 amino acids. Losses at the gene ends were 5 bases for V and 6 bases for J; bases not matched to a gene: 9. Germline lookup yields CDR1 LNHNV and CDR2 YYDKDF (reference sequence).

The sequence was obtained from a man aged 50 or older who had recovered from COVID-19. The sample consisted of peripheral blood. The chain has TRBV15 and TRBJ2-7; 8 bases agree with TRBD1. The CDR3 nucleotides read TGTGCCACCAGCCAAACAGGGGGATCTCGCGAGCAGTACTTC. Encoded protein: CATSQTGGSREQYF.